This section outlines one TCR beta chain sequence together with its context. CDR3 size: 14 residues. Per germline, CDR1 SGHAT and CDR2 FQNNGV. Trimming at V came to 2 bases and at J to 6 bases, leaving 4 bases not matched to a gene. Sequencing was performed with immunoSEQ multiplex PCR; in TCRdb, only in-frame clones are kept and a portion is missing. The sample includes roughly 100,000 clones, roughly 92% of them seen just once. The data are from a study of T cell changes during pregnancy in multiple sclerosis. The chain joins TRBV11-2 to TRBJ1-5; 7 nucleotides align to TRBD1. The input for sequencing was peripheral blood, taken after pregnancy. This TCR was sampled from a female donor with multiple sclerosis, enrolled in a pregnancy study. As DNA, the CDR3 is TGTGCCAGCAGCTTACAACAGGGGAGTCAGCCCCAGCATTTT. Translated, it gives CASSLQQGSQPQHF.